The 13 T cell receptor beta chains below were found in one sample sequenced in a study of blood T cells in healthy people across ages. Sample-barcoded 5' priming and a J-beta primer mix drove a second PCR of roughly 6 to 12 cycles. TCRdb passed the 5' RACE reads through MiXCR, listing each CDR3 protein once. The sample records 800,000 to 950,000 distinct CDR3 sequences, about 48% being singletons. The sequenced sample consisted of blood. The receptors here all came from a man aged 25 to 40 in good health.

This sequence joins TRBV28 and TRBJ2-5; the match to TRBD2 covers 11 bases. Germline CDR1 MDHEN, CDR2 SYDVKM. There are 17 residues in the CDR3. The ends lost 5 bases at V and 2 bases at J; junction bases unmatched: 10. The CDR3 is CASSVHRLAGTQETQYF. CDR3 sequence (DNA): TGTGCCAGCAGTGTCCACAGACTAGCGGGGACACAAGAGACCCAGTACTTC.

The CDR3 DNA reads TGCAGCGTTGAACCCCAGGATGCCATGAACACTGAAGCTTTCTTT. It yields the protein CSVEPQDAMNTEAFF. The chain joins TRBV29-1 to TRBJ1-1; D is undetermined. V lost 2 bases and J lost 0, with 13 bases in between. The CDR3 has 15 amino acids. CDR1 is SQVTM and CDR2 is ANQGSEA in the germline V gene. Complete variable domain (other parts from reference TRBV29-1 and TRBJ1-1): SAVISQKPSRDICQRGTSLTIQCQVDSQVTMMFWYRQQPGQSLTLIATANQGSEATYESGFVIDKFPISRPNLTFSTLTVSNMSPEDSSIYLCSVEPQDAMNTEAFFGQGTRLTVV.

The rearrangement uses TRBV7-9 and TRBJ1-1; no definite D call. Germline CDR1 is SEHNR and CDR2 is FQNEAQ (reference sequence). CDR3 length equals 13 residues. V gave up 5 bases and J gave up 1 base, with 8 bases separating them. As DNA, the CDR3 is TGTGCCAGCAGCCCACGACAGAACACTGAAGCTTTCTTT. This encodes CASSPRQNTEAFF.

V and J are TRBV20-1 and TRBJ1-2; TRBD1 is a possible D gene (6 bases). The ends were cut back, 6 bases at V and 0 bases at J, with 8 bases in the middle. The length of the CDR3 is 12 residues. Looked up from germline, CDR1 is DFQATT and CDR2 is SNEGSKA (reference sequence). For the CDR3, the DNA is TGCAGTGCGGGGACACCTAACTATGGCTACACCTTC. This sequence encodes CSAGTPNYGYTF.

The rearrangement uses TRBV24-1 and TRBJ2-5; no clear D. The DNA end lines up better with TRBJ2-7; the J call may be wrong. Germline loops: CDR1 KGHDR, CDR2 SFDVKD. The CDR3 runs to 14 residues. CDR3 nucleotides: TGTGCCACCAGTGATCCTCGGCGGTCCTACGAGCAGTACTTC. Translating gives CATSDPRRSYEQYF.

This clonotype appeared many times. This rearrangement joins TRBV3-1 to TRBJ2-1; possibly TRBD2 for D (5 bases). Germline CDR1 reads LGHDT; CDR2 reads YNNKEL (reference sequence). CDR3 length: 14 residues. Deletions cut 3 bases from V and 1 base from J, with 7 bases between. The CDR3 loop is CASSHRGSYNEQFF. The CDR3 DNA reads TGTGCCAGCAGCCACCGGGGTTCCTACAATGAGCAGTTCTTC.

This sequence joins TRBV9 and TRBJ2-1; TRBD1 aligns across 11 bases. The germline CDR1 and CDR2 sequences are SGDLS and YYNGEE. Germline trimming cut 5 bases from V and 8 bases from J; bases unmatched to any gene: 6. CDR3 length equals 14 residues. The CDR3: CASSVGQGAYEQFF. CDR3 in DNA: TGTGCCAGCAGTGTTGGACAGGGGGCATATGAGCAGTTCTTC.

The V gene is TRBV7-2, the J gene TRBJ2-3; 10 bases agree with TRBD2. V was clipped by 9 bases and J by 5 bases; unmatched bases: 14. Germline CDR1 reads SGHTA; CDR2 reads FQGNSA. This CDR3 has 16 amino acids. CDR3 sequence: CASEDWGSGGLDTQYF. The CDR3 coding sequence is TGTGCCAGTGAGGATTGGGGTAGCGGGGGGCTAGATACGCAGTATTTT.

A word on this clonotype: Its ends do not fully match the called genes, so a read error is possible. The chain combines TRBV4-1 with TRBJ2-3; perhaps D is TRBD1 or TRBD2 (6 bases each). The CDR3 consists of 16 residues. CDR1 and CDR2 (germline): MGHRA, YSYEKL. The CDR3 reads CASSQDMTGATDTQYF. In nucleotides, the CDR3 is TGTGCCAGCAGCCAAGATATGACGGGGGCCACAGATACGCAGTATTTT.

The CDR3, as DNA: TGTGCCAGCAGTGATTTGGAGAACACTGAAGCTTTCTTT. Residues: CASSDLENTEAFF. The chain combines TRBV6-1 with TRBJ1-1; D uncertain. Germline values: CDR1 MNHNS, CDR2 SASEGT. V was trimmed by 3 bases and J by 1 base, leaving 6 bases between them. This CDR3 region has 13 residues.

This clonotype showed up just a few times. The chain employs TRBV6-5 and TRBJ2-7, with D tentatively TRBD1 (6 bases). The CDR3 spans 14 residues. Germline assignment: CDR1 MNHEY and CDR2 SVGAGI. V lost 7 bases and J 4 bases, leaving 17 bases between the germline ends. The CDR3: CASNPRGRGYEQYF. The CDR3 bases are TGTGCCAGCAACCCCCGGGGCAGGGGTTACGAGCAGTACTTC.

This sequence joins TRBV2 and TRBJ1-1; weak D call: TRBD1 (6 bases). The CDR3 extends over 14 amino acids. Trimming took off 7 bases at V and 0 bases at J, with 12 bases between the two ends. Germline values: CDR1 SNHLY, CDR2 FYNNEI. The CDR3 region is CASTGQLMNTEAFF. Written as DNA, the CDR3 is TGTGCCAGCACTGGACAGCTGATGAACACTGAAGCTTTCTTT.

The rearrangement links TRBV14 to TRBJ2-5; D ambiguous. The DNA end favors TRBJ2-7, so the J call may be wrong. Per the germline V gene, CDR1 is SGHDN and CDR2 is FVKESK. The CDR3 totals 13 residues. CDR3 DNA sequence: TGTGCCAGCAGCCAAGAGTTGAGGTACGAGCAGTACTTC. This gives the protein CASSQELRYEQYF.